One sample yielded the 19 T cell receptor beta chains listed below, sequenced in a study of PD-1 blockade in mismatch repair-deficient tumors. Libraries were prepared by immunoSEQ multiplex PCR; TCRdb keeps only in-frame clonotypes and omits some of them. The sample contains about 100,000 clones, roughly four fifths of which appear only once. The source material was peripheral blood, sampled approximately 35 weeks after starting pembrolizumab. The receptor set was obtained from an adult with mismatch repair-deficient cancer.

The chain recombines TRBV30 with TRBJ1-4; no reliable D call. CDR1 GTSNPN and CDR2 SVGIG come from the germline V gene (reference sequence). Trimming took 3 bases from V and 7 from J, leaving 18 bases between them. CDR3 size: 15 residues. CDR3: CAWRITRRASEKLFF. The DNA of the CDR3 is TGTGCCTGGAGGATAACAAGGAGGGCTAGTGAAAAACTGTTTTTT.

Written as DNA, the CDR3 is TGCGCCAGCAGCTTCGGGACAGGGCTCATGAACACTGAAGCTTTCTTT. Protein: CASSFGTGLMNTEAFF. The V gene is TRBV5-1, the J gene TRBJ1-1, with 9 positions matching TRBD1. The CDR3 length is 16 residues. CDR1 and CDR2 (germline): SGHRS, YFSETQ. The V gene end was trimmed by 2 bases and the J gene end by 0 bases; junction bases not matched to a gene: 5.

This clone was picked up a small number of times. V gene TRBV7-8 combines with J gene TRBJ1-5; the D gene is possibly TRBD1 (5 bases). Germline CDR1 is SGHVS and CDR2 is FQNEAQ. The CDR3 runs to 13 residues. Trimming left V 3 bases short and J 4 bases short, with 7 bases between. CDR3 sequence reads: CASSFRGNQPQHF. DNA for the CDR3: TGTGCCAGCAGCTTCCGGGGGAATCAGCCCCAGCATTTT.

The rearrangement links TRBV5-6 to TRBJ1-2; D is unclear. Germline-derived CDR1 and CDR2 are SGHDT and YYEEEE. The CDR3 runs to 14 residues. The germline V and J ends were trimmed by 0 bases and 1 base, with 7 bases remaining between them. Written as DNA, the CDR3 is TGTGCCAGCAGCTTGGGTAGAAATAACTATGGCTACACCTTC. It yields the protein CASSLGRNNYGYTF.

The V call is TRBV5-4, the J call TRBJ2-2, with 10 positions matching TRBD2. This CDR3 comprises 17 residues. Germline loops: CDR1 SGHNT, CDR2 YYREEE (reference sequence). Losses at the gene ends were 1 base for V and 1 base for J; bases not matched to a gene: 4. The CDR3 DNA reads TGTGCCAGCAGCTTGCCAGGACTAGCGGAGAACACCGGGGAGCTGTTTTTT. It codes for CASSLPGLAENTGELFF.

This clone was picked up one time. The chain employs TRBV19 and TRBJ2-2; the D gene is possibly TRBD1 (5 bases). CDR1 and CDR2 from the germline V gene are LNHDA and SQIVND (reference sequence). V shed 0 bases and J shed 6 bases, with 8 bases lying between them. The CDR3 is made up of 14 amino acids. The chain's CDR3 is CASSIDIRAGELFF. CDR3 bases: TGTGCCAGTAGTATAGATATCAGGGCCGGGGAGCTGTTTTTT.

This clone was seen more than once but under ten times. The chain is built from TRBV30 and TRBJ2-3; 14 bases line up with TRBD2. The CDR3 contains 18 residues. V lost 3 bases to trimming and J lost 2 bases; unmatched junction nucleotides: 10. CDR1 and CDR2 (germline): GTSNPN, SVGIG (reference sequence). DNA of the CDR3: TGTGCCTGGAGCACCGGACTAGCGGGAGGTATTAACACAGATACGCAGTATTTT. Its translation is CAWSTGLAGGINTDTQYF. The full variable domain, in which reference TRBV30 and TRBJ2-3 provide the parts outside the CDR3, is SQTIHQWPATLVQPVGSPLSLECTVEGTSNPNLYWYRQAAGRGLQLLFYSVGIGQISSEVPQNLSASRPQDRQFILSSKKLLLSDSGFYLCAWSTGLAGGINTDTQYFGPGTRLTVL.

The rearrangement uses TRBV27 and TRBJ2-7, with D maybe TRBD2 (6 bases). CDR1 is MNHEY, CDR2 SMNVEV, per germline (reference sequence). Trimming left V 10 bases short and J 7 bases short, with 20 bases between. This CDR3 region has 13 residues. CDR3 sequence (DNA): TGTGCCACGTCCGCGATAAGAGGAGGGGAGCAGTACTTC. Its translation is CATSAIRGGEQYF.

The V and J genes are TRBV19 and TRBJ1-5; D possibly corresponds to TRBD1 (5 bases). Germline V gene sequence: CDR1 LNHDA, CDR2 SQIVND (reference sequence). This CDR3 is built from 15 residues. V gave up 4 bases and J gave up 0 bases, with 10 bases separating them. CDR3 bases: TGTGCCAGTAGTACCCGCCAGGGTAGCAATCAGCCCCAGCATTTT. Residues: CASSTRQGSNQPQHF. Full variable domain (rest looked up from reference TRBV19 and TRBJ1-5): DGGITQSPKYLFRKEGQNVTLSCEQNLNHDAMYWYRQDPGQGLRLIYYSQIVNDFQKGDIAEGYSVSREKKESFPLTVTSAQKNPTAFYLCASSTRQGSNQPQHFGDGTRLSIL.

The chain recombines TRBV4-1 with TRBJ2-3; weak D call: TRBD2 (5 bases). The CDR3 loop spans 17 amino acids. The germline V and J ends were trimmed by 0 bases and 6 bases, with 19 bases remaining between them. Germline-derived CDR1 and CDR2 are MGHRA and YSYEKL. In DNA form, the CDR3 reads TGCGCCAGCAGCCAAGATAAGGGTCCGGGGAATTCGGATACGCAGTATTTT. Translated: CASSQDKGPGNSDTQYF.

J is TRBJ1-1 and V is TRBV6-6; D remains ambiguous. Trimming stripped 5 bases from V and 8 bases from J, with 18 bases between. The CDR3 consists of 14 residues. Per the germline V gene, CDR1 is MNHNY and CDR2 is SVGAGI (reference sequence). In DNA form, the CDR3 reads TGTGCCAGCAGTACCCAGGACCATGGGAGAGAAGCTTTCTTT. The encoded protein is CASSTQDHGREAFF.

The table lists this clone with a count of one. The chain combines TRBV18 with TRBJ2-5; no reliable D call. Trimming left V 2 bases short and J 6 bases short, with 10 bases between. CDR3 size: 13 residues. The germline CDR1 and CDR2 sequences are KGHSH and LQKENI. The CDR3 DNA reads TGTGCCAGCTCACCAATGGCAGGCCAGACCCAGTACTTC. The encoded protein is CASSPMAGQTQYF.

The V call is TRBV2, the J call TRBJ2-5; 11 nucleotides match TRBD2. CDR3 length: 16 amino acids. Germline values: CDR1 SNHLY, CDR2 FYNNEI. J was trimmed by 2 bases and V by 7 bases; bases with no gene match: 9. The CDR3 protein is CASKKLAGAEQETQYF. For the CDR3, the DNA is TGTGCCAGCAAGAAACTAGCGGGGGCAGAACAAGAGACCCAGTACTTC.

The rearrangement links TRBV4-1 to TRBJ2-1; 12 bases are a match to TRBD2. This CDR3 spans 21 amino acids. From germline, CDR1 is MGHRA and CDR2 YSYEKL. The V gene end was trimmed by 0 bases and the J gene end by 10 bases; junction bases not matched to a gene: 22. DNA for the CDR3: TGCGCCAGCAGCCAAGACTTGGGGGGTCCCCCGGGACTAGCGGGTGCGGCCGAGCAGTTCTTC. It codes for CASSQDLGGPPGLAGAAEQFF.

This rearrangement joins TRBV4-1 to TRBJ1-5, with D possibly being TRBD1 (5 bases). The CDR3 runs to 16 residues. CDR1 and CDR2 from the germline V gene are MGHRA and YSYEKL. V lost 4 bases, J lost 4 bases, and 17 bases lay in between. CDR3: CASSLLPTDLNQPQHF. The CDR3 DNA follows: TGCGCCAGCAGCCTACTACCGACAGACCTGAATCAGCCCCAGCATTTT.

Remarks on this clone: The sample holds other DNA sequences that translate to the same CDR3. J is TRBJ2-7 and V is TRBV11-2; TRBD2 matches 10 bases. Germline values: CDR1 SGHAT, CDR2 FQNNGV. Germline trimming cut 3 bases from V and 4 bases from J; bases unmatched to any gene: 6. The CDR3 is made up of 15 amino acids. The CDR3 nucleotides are TGTGCCAGCAGCTTGTCTAGCGGGAGTAATTACGAGCAGTACTTC. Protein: CASSLSSGSNYEQYF.

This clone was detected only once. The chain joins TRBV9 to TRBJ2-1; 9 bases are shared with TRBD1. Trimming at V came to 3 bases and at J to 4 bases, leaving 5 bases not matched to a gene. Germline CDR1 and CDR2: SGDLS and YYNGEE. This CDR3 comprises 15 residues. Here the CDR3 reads CASSAPGQGYNEQFF. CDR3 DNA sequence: TGTGCCAGCAGCGCGCCGGGACAGGGATACAATGAGCAGTTCTTC.

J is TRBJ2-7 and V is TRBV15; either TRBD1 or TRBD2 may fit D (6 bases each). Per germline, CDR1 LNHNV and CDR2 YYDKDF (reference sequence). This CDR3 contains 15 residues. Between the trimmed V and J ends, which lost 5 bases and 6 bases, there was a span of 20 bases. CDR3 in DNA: TGTGCCACCAGCGCGAGGGGGGATGGTTATGGCGAGCAGTACTTC. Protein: CATSARGDGYGEQYF.

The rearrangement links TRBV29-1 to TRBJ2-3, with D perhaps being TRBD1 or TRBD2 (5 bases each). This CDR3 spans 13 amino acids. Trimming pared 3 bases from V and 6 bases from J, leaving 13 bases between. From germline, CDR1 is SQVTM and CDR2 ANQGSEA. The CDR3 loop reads CSVDTGAADTQYF. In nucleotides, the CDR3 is TGCAGCGTTGACACCGGGGCGGCCGATACGCAGTATTTT.